Sequencing of this T cell receptor (beta chain) was carried out in a study of cytomegalovirus exposure and HLA in healthy donors. The CDR3 consists of 13 residues. The junction had 12 bases not matched to a gene; V was cut back by 8 bases and J by 9 bases. Germline loops: CDR1 SGHRS, CDR2 YFSETQ. General study results and limits: In a later analysis, compared with equally common non-associated chains, HLA-associated beta chains were more expanded. Later on, an analysis showed TCR association rates differing by HLA locus, with DRB1 the most and HLA-C the fewest. Earlier results showed most TCR beta V segments being productive about 87% or about 30% of the time.

In the PCR, 60 Vbeta and 13 Jbeta primers were used. Using immunoSEQ multiplex PCR, the repertoire was profiled, and TCRdb retains in-frame clones only, with some absent. The ten top clones account for approximately 2.6%, within a sample of 95,000 to 150,000 clones. As regards this clone: Its antigen is still unknown.

The sequenced sample was PBMCs. V and J are TRBV5-1 and TRBJ2-3, with TRBD1 identical over 7 bases. This TCR was sampled from a man aged 25 to 40 in good health and CMV-seronegative. Here the CDR3 reads CASGTAMQETQYF. DNA for the CDR3: TGCGCCAGTGGGACAGCCATGCAGGAGACGCAGTATTTT.